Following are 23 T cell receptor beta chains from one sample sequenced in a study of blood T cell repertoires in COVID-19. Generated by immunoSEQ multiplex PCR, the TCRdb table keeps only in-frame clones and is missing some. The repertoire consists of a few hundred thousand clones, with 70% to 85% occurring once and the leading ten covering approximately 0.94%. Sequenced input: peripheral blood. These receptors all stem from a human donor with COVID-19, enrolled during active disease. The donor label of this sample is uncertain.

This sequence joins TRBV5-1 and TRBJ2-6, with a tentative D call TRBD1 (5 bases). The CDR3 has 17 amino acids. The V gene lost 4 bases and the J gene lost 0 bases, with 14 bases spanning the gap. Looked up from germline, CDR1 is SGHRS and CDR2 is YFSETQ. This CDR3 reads CASSALGLSSGANVLTF. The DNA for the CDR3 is TGCGCCAGCAGCGCGCTGGGGCTGAGCTCTGGGGCCAACGTCCTGACTTTC.

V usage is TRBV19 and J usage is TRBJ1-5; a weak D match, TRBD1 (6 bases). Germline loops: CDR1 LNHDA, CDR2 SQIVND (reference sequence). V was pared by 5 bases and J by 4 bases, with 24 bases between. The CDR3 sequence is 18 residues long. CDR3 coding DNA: TGTGCCAGTAGTCCGCCATCCAGAACAGGGAGCCTTAATCAGCCCCAGCATTTT. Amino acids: CASSPPSRTGSLNQPQHF.

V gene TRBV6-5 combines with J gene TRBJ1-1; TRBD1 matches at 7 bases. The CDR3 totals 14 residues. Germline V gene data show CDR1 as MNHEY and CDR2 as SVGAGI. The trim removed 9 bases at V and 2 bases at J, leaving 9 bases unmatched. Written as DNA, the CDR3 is TGTGCCAGTCAACTGGGACAGCTAAACACTGAAGCTTTCTTT. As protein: CASQLGQLNTEAFF.

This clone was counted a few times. This CDR3 reads CASSFTGNSYGYTF. The CDR3 DNA reads TGTGCCAGCAGCTTTACAGGGAATAGCTATGGCTACACCTTC. The V gene is TRBV27, the J gene TRBJ1-2; perhaps TRBD1 as D (6 bases). V was clipped by 6 bases and J by 4 bases, with 15 bases between them. The CDR3 loop spans 14 amino acids. The germline gives CDR1 MNHEY, CDR2 SMNVEV (reference sequence).

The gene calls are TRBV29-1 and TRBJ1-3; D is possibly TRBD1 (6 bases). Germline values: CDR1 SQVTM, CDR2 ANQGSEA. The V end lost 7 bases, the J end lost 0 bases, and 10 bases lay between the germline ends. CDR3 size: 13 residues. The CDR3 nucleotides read TGCAGCGCTGGGACATTCTCTGGAAACACCATATATTTT. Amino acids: CSAGTFSGNTIYF. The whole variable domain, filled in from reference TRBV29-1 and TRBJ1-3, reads SAVISQKPSRDICQRGTSLTIQCQVDSQVTMMFWYRQQPGQSLTLIATANQGSEATYESGFVIDKFPISRPNLTFSTLTVSNMSPEDSSIYLCSAGTFSGNTIYFGEGSWLTVV.

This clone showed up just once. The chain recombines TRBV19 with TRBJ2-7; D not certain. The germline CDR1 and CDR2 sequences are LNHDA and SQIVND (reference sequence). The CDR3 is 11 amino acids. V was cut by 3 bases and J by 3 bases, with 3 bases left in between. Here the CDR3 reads CASSIGYEQYF. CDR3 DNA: TGTGCCAGTAGTATCGGCTACGAGCAGTACTTC.

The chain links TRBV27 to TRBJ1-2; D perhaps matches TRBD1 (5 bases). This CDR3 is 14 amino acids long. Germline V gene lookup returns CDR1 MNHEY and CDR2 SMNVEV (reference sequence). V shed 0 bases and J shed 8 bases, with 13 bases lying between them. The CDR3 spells CASSLSRRGSGYTF. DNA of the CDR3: TGTGCCAGCAGTTTATCGAGAAGGGGCAGCGGCTACACCTTC.

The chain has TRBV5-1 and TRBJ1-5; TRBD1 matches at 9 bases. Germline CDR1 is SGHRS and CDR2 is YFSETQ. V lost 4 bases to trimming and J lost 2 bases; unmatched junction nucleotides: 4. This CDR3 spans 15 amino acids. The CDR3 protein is CASSPDRGGNQPQHF. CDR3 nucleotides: TGCGCCAGCAGCCCGGACAGGGGTGGCAATCAGCCCCAGCATTTT.

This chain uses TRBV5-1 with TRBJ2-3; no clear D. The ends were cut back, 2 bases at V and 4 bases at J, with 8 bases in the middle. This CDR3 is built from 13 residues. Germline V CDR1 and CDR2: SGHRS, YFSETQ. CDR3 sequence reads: CASSFSIPDTQYF. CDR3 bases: TGCGCCAGCAGCTTTAGTATTCCAGATACGCAGTATTTT. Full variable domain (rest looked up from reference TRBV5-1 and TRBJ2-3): KAGVTQTPRYLIKTRGQQVTLSCSPISGHRSVSWYQQTPGQGLQFLFEYFSETQRNKGNFPGRFSGRQFSNSRSEMNVSTLELGDSALYLCASSFSIPDTQYFGPGTRLTVL.

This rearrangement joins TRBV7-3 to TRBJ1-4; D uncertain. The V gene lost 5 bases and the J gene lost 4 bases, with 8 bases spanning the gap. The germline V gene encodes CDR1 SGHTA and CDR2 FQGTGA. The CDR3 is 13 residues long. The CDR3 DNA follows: TGTGCCAGCAGCCCTGGTAGTAATGAAAAACTGTTTTTT. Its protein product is CASSPGSNEKLFF. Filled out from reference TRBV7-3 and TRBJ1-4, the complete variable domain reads GAGVSQTPSNKVTEKGKYVELRCDPISGHTALYWYRQSLGQGPEFLIYFQGTGAADDSGLPNDRFFAVRPEGSVSTLKIQRTERGDSAVYLCASSPGSNEKLFFGSGTQLSVL.

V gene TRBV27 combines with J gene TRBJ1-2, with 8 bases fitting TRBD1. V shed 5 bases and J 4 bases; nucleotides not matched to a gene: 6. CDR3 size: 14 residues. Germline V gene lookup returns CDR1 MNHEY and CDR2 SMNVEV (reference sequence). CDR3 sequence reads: CASSATGGSYGYTF. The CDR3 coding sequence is TGTGCCAGCAGTGCCACAGGGGGTTCCTATGGCTACACCTTC.

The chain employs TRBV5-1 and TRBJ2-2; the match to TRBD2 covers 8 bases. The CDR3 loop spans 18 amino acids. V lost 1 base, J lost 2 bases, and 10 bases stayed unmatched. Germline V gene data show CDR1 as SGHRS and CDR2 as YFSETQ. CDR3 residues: CASSLMAAGGLNTGELFF. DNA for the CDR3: TGCGCCAGCAGCTTGATGGCGGCGGGAGGCCTCAACACCGGGGAGCTGTTTTTT. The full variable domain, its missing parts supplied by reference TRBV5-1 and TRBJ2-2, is KAGVTQTPRYLIKTRGQQVTLSCSPISGHRSVSWYQQTPGQGLQFLFEYFSETQRNKGNFPGRFSGRQFSNSRSEMNVSTLELGDSALYLCASSLMAAGGLNTGELFFGEGSRLTVL.

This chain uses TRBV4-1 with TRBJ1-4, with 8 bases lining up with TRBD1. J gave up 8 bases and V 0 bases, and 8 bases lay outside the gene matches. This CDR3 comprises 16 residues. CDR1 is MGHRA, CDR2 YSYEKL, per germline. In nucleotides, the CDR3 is TGCGCCAGCAGCCAAGACCCCGGGACAGGAGGGGAAAAACTGTTTTTT. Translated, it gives CASSQDPGTGGEKLFF.

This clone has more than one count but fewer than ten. The CDR3 DNA reads as TGTGCCAGCAGCCAAGATAGGGGCGGGGAGCTGTTTTTT. Amino acids: CASSQDRGGELFF. V and J are TRBV3-1 (or the pseudogene TRBV3-2) and TRBJ2-2; possibly TRBD1 for D (5 bases). V lost 0 bases to trimming and J lost 7 bases, with 6 bases between them. Germline values: CDR1 LGHDT, CDR2 YNNKEL (reference sequence). The CDR3 length is 13 residues.

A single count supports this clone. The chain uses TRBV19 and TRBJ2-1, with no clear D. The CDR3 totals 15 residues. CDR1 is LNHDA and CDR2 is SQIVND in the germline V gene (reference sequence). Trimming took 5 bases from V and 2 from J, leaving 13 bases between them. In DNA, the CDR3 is TGTGCCAGTAGTGCCCGACTCGGCCCCTACAATGAGCAGTTCTTC. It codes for CASSARLGPYNEQFF.

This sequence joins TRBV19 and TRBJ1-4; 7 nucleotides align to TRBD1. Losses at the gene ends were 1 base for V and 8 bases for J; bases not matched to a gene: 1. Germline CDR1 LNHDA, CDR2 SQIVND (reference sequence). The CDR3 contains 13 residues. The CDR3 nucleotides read TGTGCCAGTAGTATAGGGGACAGAGAAAAACTGTTTTTT. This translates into CASSIGDREKLFF. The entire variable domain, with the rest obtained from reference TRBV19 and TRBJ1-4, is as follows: DGGITQSPKYLFRKEGQNVTLSCEQNLNHDAMYWYRQDPGQGLRLIYYSQIVNDFQKGDIAEGYSVSREKKESFPLTVTSAQKNPTAFYLCASSIGDREKLFFGSGTQLSVL.

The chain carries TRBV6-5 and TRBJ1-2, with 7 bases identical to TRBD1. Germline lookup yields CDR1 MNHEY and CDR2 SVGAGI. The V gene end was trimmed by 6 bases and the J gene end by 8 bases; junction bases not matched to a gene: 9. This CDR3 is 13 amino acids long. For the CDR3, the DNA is TGTGCCAGCAGCCTGACAGGGCAGATCGGCTACACCTTC. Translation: CASSLTGQIGYTF.

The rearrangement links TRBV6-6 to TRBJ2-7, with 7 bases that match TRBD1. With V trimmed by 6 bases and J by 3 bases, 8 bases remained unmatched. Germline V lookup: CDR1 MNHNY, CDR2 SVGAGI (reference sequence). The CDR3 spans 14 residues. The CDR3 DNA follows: TGTGCCAGCAGAGCTACAGGGGCTCTCTACGAGCAGTACTTC. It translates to CASRATGALYEQYF.

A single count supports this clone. Here the CDR3 reads CASSLGQGAYQPQHF. The CDR3 bases are TGCGCCAGCAGCCTAGGACAGGGGGCATATCAGCCCCAGCATTTT. The rearrangement uses TRBV4-1 and TRBJ1-5; 11 bases map to TRBD1. The V and J ends lost 4 bases and 5 bases, in that order; junction bases with no gene match: 4. The germline V gene has CDR1 MGHRA and CDR2 YSYEKL. The CDR3 contains 15 residues.

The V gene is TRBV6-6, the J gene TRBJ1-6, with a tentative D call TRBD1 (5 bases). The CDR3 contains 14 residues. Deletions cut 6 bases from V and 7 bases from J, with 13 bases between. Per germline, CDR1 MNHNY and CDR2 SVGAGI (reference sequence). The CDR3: CASRSSGGNSPLHF. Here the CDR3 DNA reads TGTGCCAGCAGATCCTCGGGGGGAAATTCACCCCTCCACTTT.

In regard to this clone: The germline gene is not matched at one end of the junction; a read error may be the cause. DNA of the CDR3: TGTGCCAGCAGTCAAGCGGTTGGTGGAGTTGAGACCCAGTACTTC. Amino acids: CASSQAVGGVETQYF. V is TRBV6-1 and J is TRBJ2-5, with D tentatively TRBD2 (5 bases). CDR3 size: 15 residues. Germline assignment: CDR1 MNHNS and CDR2 SASEGT.

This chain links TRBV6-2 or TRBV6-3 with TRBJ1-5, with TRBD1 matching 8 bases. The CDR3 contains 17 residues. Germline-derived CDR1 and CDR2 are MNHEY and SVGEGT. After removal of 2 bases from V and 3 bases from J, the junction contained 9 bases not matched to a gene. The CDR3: CASSYPTTGADNQPQHF. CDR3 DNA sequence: TGTGCCAGCAGTTACCCTACGACAGGGGCCGACAATCAGCCCCAGCATTTT.

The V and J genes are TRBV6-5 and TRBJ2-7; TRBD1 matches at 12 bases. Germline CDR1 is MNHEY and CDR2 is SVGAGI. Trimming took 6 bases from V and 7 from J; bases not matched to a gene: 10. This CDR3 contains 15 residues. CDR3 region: CASSQPGQGAEEQYF. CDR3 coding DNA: TGTGCCAGCAGCCAACCGGGACAGGGGGCAGAGGAGCAGTACTTC.